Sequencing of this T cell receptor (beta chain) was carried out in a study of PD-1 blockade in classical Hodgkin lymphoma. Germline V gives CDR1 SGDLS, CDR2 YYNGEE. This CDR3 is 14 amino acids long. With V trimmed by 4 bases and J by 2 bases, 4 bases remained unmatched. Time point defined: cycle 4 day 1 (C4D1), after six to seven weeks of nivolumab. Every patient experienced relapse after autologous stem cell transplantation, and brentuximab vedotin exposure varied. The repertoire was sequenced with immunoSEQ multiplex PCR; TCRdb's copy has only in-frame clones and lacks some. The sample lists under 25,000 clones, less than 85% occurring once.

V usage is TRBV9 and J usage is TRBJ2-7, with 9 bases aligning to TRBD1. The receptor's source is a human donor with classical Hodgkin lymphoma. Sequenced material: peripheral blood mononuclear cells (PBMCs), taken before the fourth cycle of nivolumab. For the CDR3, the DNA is TGTGCCAGCAGCTCAGGACAGGGGCCCTACGAGCAGTACTTC. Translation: CASSSGQGPYEQYF. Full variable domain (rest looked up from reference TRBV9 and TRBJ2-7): DSGVTQTPKHLITATGQRVTLRCSPRSGDLSVYWYQQSLDQGLQFLIQYYNGEERAKGNILERFSAQQFPDLHSELNLSSLELGDSALYFCASSSGQGPYEQYFGPGTRLTVT.